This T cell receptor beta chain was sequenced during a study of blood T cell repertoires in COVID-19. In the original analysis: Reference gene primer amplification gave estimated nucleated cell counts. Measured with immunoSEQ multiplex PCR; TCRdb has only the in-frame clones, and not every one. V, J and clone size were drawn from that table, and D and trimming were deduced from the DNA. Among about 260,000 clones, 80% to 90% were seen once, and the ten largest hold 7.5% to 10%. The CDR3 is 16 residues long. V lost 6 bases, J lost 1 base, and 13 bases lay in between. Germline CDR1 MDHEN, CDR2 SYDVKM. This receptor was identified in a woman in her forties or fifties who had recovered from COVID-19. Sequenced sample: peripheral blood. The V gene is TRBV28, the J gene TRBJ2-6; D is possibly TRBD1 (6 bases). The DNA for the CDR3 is TGTGCCAGCAGCCAAGGGGGTCCTTCTGGGGCCAACGTCCTGACTTTC. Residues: CASSQGGPSGANVLTF.